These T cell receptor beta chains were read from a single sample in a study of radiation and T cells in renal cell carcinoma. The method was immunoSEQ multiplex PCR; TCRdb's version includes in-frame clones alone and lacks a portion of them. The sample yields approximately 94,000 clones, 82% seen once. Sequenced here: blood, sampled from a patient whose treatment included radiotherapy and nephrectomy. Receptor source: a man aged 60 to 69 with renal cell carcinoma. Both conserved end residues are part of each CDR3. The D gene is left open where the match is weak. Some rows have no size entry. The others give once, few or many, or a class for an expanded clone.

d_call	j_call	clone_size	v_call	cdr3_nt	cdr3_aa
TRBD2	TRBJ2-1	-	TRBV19	TGTGCCAGTAGTATGTGGATAGCGGGAGGCAATGAGCAGTTCTTC	CASSMWIAGGNEQFF
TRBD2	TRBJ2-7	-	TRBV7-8	TGTGCCAGCAGCCTCCGACTTAGCGGGAGCTTATACGAGCAGTACTTC	CASSLRLSGSLYEQYF
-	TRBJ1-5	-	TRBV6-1	TGTGCCAGCAGTGATCAGACTTATAGCAATCAGCCCCAGCATTTT	CASSDQTYSNQPQHF
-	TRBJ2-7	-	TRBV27	TGTGCCAGCAGCTGGGACGTTACCTACGAGCAGTACTTC	CASSWDVTYEQYF
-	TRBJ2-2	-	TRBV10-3	TGTGCCATCAGTCAGACCGACACCGGGGAGCTGTTTTTT	CAISQTDTGELFF
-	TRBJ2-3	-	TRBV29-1	TGCAGCGTTGAAGATACTAGCAGCACAGATACGCAGTATTTT	CSVEDTSSTDTQYF
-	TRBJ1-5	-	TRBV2	TGTGCCAGCAGTGAAGCGGGTGGGGGCAATCAGCCCCAGCATTTT	CASSEAGGGNQPQHF
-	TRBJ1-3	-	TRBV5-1	TGCGCCAGCAGCTCTGCGGGGAGTTCTGGAAACACCATATATTTT	CASSSAGSSGNTIYF
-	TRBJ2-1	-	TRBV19	TGTGCCAGTAGTAGCGGGACGAGTTACAATGAGCAGTTCTTC	CASSSGTSYNEQFF
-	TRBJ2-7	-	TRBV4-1	TGCGCCAGCAGCCAAGAATATATTTTCGGGGGTACCGAGCAGTACTTC	CASSQEYIFGGTEQYF
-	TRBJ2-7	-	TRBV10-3	TGTGCCATCAGTTTGACAGGAACCTACGAGCAGTACTTC	CAISLTGTYEQYF
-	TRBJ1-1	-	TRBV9	TGTGCCAGCAGCCAAGGAGATTGGAACACTGAAGCTTTCTTT	CASSQGDWNTEAFF
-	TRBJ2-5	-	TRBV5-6	TGTGCCAGCAGCTTACAGGGTCGCCAAGAGACCCAGTACTTC	CASSLQGRQETQYF
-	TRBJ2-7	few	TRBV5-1	TGCGCCAGCAGCTTCGGGGGCTCCTACGAGCAGTACTTC	CASSFGGSYEQYF
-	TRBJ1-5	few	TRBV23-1	TGCGCCAGCAGTCAATCGGAAGGGACTACTAGCAATCAGCCCCAGCATTTT	CASSQSEGTTSNQPQHF
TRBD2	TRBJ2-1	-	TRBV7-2	TGTGCCAGCAGCGAACCGGGACTAGCGGGAGGGGGGTTCTTC	CASSEPGLAGGGFF
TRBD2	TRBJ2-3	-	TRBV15	TGTGCCACCACCCCGTCTAAGCTGGCGGGAGGAAATACGCAGTATTTT	CATTPSKLAGGNTQYF
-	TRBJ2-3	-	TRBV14	TGTGCCAGCAGCCAGACTGGGGGGAGGACAGATACGCAGTATTTT	CASSQTGGRTDTQYF
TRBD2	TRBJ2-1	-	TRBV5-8	TGTGCCAGCAGCTTAGGACTAGCGACCTACAATGAGCAGTTCTTC	CASSLGLATYNEQFF
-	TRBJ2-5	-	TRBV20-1	TGCAGTGCTAGGCAAGAGACCCAGTACTTC	CSARQETQYF
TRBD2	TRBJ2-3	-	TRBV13	TGTGCCAGCAGCGTTGGGACTAGCGGGAGGATGGATACGCAGTATTTT	CASSVGTSGRMDTQYF
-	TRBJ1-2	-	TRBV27	TGTGCCAGCAGTCCCGACAGGACCGATAACTATGGCTACACCTTC	CASSPDRTDNYGYTF
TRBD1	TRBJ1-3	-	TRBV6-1	TGTGCCAGCATCGTAGACAGGGTCGGAAACACCATATATTTT	CASIVDRVGNTIYF
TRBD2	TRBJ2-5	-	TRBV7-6	TGTGCCAGCAGCTTGGGACATAGCGGGACGAAAGAGACCCAGTACTTC	CASSLGHSGTKETQYF